This TCR beta chain was captured by sequencing in a study of CD8 T cells in Susac syndrome. RNA totalling roughly 0.45 to 1 ug underwent reverse transcription with random hexamers. The authors amplified TCR beta CDR3 across 54 Vbeta and 13 Jbeta using immunoSEQ multiplex PCR. TCRdb re-called the immunoSEQ multiplex PCR reads through MiXCR, storing one row per CDR3 protein. The repertoire holds over 95,000 distinct CDR3 sequences, with 80% to 95% as singletons. From blood CD8+ and CD4+ T cells, the TCR beta chain was sequenced. Negative isolation was used for CD8+ and CD4+ T cells and FACS enrichment for TEMRA cells. The sequence derives from a human donor in good health. Sequenced sample: CD8+ T cells from PBMCs.

DNA for the CDR3: TGTGCCAGCAGCGACTCGGTAGCGGGAGGGCCCTATGAGCAGTTCTTC. It specifies CASSDSVAGGPYEQFF. V and J are TRBV9 and TRBJ2-1, with 11 bases aligning to TRBD2. CDR3 length: 16 residues. Germline loops: CDR1 SGDLS, CDR2 YYNGEE. The V gene end was trimmed by 3 bases and the J gene end by 8 bases; junction bases not matched to a gene: 10.